The 31 T cell receptor beta chains listed next were all sequenced from one sample in a study of T cells expressing NK-cell markers. TCRdb re-called the 5' RACE reads, yielding one record per CDR3 amino acid sequence without DNA. Here the sample table reports hundreds of thousands of distinct CDR3 sequences. The sample consisted of blood T cells: a sorted CD56 or NKG2C T cell subset, CD4+ or CD8+ T cells, or bulk PBMC T cells (not recorded which). The receptor set was obtained from a woman between 18 and 70 years old in good health.

This chain links TRBV5-5 with TRBJ1-5. Per germline, CDR1 SGHKS and CDR2 YYEKEE (reference sequence). This CDR3 contains 15 residues. The CDR3 loop reads CASSPRVEINQPQHF.

J is TRBJ1-5 and V is TRBV7-8. CDR1 is SGHVS and CDR2 is FQNEAQ in the germline V gene. This CDR3 is built from 20 residues. CDR3 loop: CASSLARFRLGPYSNQPQHF. Supplemented by reference TRBV7-8 and TRBJ1-5, the full variable domain reads GAGVSQSPRYKVAKRGQDVALRCDPISGHVSLFWYQQALGQGPEFLTYFQNEAQLDKSGLPSDRFFAERPEGSVSTLKIQRTQQEDSAVYLCASSLARFRLGPYSNQPQHFGDGTRLSIL.

The rearrangement links TRBV20-1 to TRBJ2-1; the D gene TCRdb calls, TRBD1, cannot be checked with no DNA. Germline V gene sequence: CDR1 DFQATT, CDR2 SNEGSKA (reference sequence). This CDR3 has 13 amino acids. The CDR3 sequence is CGQMTGSYNEQFF.

The chain combines TRBV20-1 with TRBJ2-2. Germline lookup yields CDR1 DFQATT and CDR2 SNEGSKA (reference sequence). CDR3 length: 13 residues. The CDR3 here is CSARVLNTGELFF.

This chain links TRBV2 with TRBJ1-5; TCRdb gives TRBD1 as the D gene, but with no DNA this cannot be confirmed. This CDR3 region has 13 residues. The germline gives CDR1 SNHLY, CDR2 FYNNEI. CDR3 loop: CASSDRVRQPQHF.

The genes are TRBV4-3 and TRBJ1-5; the TCRdb D gene call, TRBD1, has no DNA to confirm it. The CDR3 runs 15 residues. Germline assignment: CDR1 LGHNA and CDR2 YSLEER. CDR3 protein: CASSQKDSSNQPQHF.

The gene calls are TRBV2 and TRBJ2-1; the D call from TCRdb, TRBD2, cannot be confirmed without DNA. The CDR3 is made up of 11 amino acids. CDR1 SNHLY and CDR2 FYNNEI come from the germline V gene. CDR3 sequence reads: CASTTIDEQFF.

This chain joins TRBV12-3 or TRBV12-4 and TRBJ2-5. CDR3 size: 15 residues. The CDR3 protein is CASSDNGVLQETQYF.

CDR3 sequence reads: CSGASGPWGNTIYF. The chain uses TRBV20-1 and TRBJ1-3. Per the germline V gene, CDR1 is DFQATT and CDR2 is SNEGSKA (reference sequence). The CDR3 has 14 amino acids.

The J gene is TRBJ2-1, the V gene TRBV20-1. The CDR3 runs 15 residues. Germline loops: CDR1 DFQATT, CDR2 SNEGSKA (reference sequence). CDR3 sequence: CSARFGVGAYNEQFF.

This chain uses TRBV4-2 with TRBJ1-1. The CDR3 covers 14 residues. Germline CDR1 is LGHNA and CDR2 is YNFKEQ. The chain's CDR3 is CASTPADPNTEAFF.

J is TRBJ2-1 and V is TRBV4-2; TCRdb calls TRBD2, which cannot be checked without DNA. Germline CDR1 is LGHNA and CDR2 is YNFKEQ. The CDR3 extends over 17 amino acids. CDR3 amino acids: CASSQGWSSGRWNEQFF.

This sequence joins TRBV11-2 and TRBJ2-3. The CDR3 runs to 15 residues. Looked up from germline, CDR1 is SGHAT and CDR2 is FQNNGV. Here the CDR3 reads CASSLEGFITDTQYF.

The rearrangement uses TRBV6-1 and TRBJ2-1; the TCRdb call, TRBD2, lacks DNA for checking. Germline CDR1 reads MNHNS; CDR2 reads SASEGT. This CDR3 has 15 amino acids. This CDR3 is CASRPSRQSSNEQFF.

V is TRBV19 and J is TRBJ2-1; the D gene TCRdb calls, TRBD2, cannot be checked with no DNA. The V gene's germline CDR1 is LNHDA and CDR2 SQIVND (reference sequence). This CDR3 is built from 15 residues. CDR3 region: CASSIGLAGAYEQYF.

The rearrangement links TRBV28 to TRBJ2-7. Per germline, CDR1 MDHEN and CDR2 SYDVKM. The CDR3 runs to 13 residues. CDR3 amino acids: CASSLAGVYEQYF.

The chain uses TRBV6-4 and TRBJ1-5; TCRdb's D gene call, TRBD1, goes unchecked for lack of DNA. Germline CDR1 is MRHNA and CDR2 is SNTAGT. The CDR3 extends over 14 amino acids. The CDR3 is CASSDRGGNQPQHF.

The chain is built from TRBV6-1 and TRBJ2-3; without DNA, the TCRdb call of TRBD1 cannot be checked. The CDR3 totals 15 residues. The germline CDR1 and CDR2 sequences are MNHNS and SASEGT. The CDR3 protein is CASSTPRVPTDTQYF.

The rearrangement links TRBV4-3 to TRBJ1-2; TCRdb reports TRBD1, a call that lacks DNA to check it against. Germline CDR1 and CDR2: LGHNA and YSLEER. This CDR3 region has 16 residues. The CDR3 reads CASSQDETGGGYGYTF.

This chain links TRBV11-1 with TRBJ2-3; TCRdb selects TRBD2, and the lack of DNA leaves this call unchecked. Germline lookup yields CDR1 SGHAT and CDR2 FQDESV (reference sequence). This CDR3 has 18 residues. The CDR3 here is CASSLTRAGLIRTDTQYF.

The chain combines TRBV11-2 with TRBJ2-1; without DNA, the TCRdb call of TRBD1 cannot be checked. The length of the CDR3 is 18 residues. Germline V CDR1 and CDR2: SGHAT, FQNNGV. The CDR3 spells CASSSKAGTGIRNNEQFF. Together with reference TRBV11-2 and TRBJ2-1, the CDR3 gives the full variable domain: EAGVAQSPRYKIIEKRQSVAFWCNPISGHATLYWYQQILGQGPKLLIQFQNNGVVDDSQLPKDRFSAERLKGVDSTLKIQPAKLEDSAVYLCASSSKAGTGIRNNEQFFGPGTRLTVL.

The chain is built from TRBV11-2 and TRBJ1-2. CDR1 and CDR2 (germline): SGHAT, FQNNGV. CDR3 length: 15 amino acids. The CDR3 region is CASSLDTTVNYGYTF.

J is TRBJ2-3 and V is TRBV10-3; TCRdb's D call, TRBD2, is unchecked because there is no DNA. There are 14 residues in the CDR3. The germline gives CDR1 ENHRY, CDR2 SYGVKD. The CDR3 here is CAISVGGGADTQYF.

The chain has TRBV20-1 and TRBJ1-2; the TCRdb call, TRBD1, lacks DNA for checking. Germline-derived CDR1 and CDR2 are DFQATT and SNEGSKA (reference sequence). This CDR3 comprises 14 residues. The CDR3 loop reads CSARVRDGFYGYTF.

The chain uses TRBV3-1 and TRBJ2-7. CDR3 length equals 14 residues. Per germline, CDR1 LGHDT and CDR2 YNNKEL (reference sequence). CDR3 sequence reads: CASSQLSRLGEQYF.

This chain uses TRBV12-3 or TRBV12-4 with TRBJ1-6. The CDR3 contains 12 residues. The CDR3 here is CAAAAYNSPLHF.

The chain combines TRBV25-1 with TRBJ2-5; there is no DNA to check the TCRdb D call of TRBD1. The CDR3 is 15 residues long. The V gene's germline CDR1 is MGHDK and CDR2 SYGVNS. The CDR3 region is CASSSAQGRQETQYF.

The chain recombines TRBV10-2 with TRBJ1-1. The V gene's germline CDR1 is WSHSY and CDR2 SAAADI. The CDR3 consists of 16 residues. The CDR3 region is CASSGGYGDMNTEAFF.

This rearrangement joins TRBV29-1 to TRBJ2-3; TCRdb gives TRBD1 as the D gene, but with no DNA this cannot be confirmed. CDR1 is SQVTM and CDR2 is ANQGSEA in the germline V gene. The CDR3 loop spans 14 amino acids. CDR3 residues: CSAKQGLQGDTQYF.

This chain joins TRBV6-1 and TRBJ2-1. From germline, CDR1 is MNHNS and CDR2 SASEGT. This CDR3 has 12 amino acids. CDR3 sequence reads: CASSPVSIEQFF.

The rearrangement uses TRBV20-1 and TRBJ2-1; TCRdb lists TRBD1, though no DNA is available to test this call. This CDR3 region has 13 residues. CDR1 and CDR2 (germline): DFQATT, SNEGSKA (reference sequence). CDR3: CSARVGPGDEQFF.